These T cell receptor beta chains were read from a single sample in a study of Ad26.COV2.S vaccination and SARS-CoV-2 variants. Profiled with immunoSEQ multiplex PCR; TCRdb holds only in-frame clones, not every one. The top ten hold 3.9% of the sample, which has 300,000 to 450,000 clones, about 90% seen once. The starting material was peripheral blood, obtained after recovery from COVID-19. Receptors originate from a human donor who had recovered from COVID-19. CDR3s include the opening cysteine and the closing phenylalanine or tryptophan. The order of the fields is clone size, D gene, J gene, V gene, CDR3 protein, CDR3 DNA. A D gene is named only where the DNA matches it firmly. The size field is filled for only some rows; it gives once, few, many or a size class.

few NA TRBJ1-2 TRBV5-1 CASSPGDGEGSGYTF TGCGCCAGCAGTCCAGGCGACGGTGAGGGGAGCGGCTACACCTTC
NA NA TRBJ2-3 TRBV24-1 CATSDLYRDTQYF TGTGCCACCAGTGATTTATACAGGGATACGCAGTATTTT
NA NA TRBJ1-4 TRBV27 CASSSDQGIEKLFF TGTGCCAGCAGTTCCGACCAGGGGATTGAAAAACTGTTTTTT
NA TRBD2 TRBJ2-4 TRBV3-1/TRBV3-2 CASSHQAGGANIQYF TGTGCCAGCAGCCACCAGGCCGGGGGGGCAAACATTCAGTACTTC
NA NA TRBJ1-6 TRBV25-1 CASSESSSPLHF TGTGCCAGCAGTGAATCGAGTTCACCCCTCCACTTT
NA TRBD1 TRBJ2-7 TRBV9 CASSRDRAYGEQYF TGTGCCAGCAGCCGGGACAGGGCATACGGCGAGCAGTACTTC
NA TRBD1 TRBJ1-1 TRBV3-1/TRBV3-2 CASSPISGGAGTEAFF TGTGCCAGCAGCCCGATCTCAGGGGGCGCGGGTACTGAAGCTTTCTTT
once NA TRBJ2-2 TRBV2 CASGIRDTNTGELFF TGTGCCAGCGGGATCCGGGACACCAACACCGGGGAGCTGTTTTTT
NA NA TRBJ2-7 TRBV5-5 CASSPGPSYEQYF TGTGCCAGCAGCCCGGGTCCTTCCTACGAGCAGTACTTC
NA NA TRBJ2-1 TRBV5-5 CASSLVEGGSYNEQFF TGTGCCAGCAGCTTGGTCGAAGGGGGCTCCTACAATGAGCAGTTCTTC
NA NA TRBJ2-7 TRBV2 CASSEMGRQLHEQYF TGTGCCAGCAGTGAAATGGGGAGGCAACTCCACGAGCAGTACTTC
NA TRBD1 TRBJ1-1 TRBV6-5 CASRTQGAGTEAFF TGTGCCAGCAGAACCCAGGGGGCGGGCACTGAAGCTTTCTTT
NA TRBD1 TRBJ1-4 TRBV3-1/TRBV3-2 CASSFRTGGNEKLFF TGTGCCAGCAGCTTCCGGACAGGGGGGAATGAAAAACTGTTTTTT
NA NA TRBJ1-4 TRBV5-1 CASSPAATNEKLFF TGCGCCAGCAGCCCCGCAGCAACTAATGAAAAACTGTTTTTT
NA NA TRBJ2-7 TRBV5-6 CASSPNPRGEQYF TGTGCCAGCAGTCCGAATCCCCGGGGGGAGCAGTACTTC
NA NA TRBJ2-7 TRBV6-2/TRBV6-3 CASSYSIGPLTQYF TGTGCCAGCAGTTACTCGATCGGTCCCCTTACGCAGTACTTC
NA NA TRBJ1-2 TRBV6-5 CASSYRGYTF TGTGCCAGCTCGTATAGGGGCTACACCTTC
NA NA TRBJ2-2 TRBV10-3 CAISPQGGGTGELFF TGTGCCATCAGCCCCCAGGGAGGGGGCACCGGGGAGCTGTTTTTT
once TRBD1 TRBJ1-2 TRBV9 CASSSLLGTGNGYTF TGTGCCAGCAGCTCGCTCTTGGGGACAGGGAATGGCTACACCTTC
few NA TRBJ1-6 TRBV2 CASTRTANSPLHF TGTGCCAGCACGAGGACAGCGAATTCACCCCTCCACTTT
NA NA TRBJ1-1 TRBV11-2 CASSLASELNTEAFF TGTGCCAGCAGCTTAGCGTCAGAGCTGAACACTGAAGCTTTCTTT
NA NA TRBJ1-1 TRBV6-5 CASSYPGYTEAFF TGTGCCAGCAGTTATCCGGGGTACACTGAAGCTTTCTTT
NA NA TRBJ2-3 TRBV18 CASSPWAKRGTDTQYF TGTGCCAGCTCACCTTGGGCCAAGAGGGGCACAGATACGCAGTATTTT